This T cell receptor (beta chain) was sequenced in a study of Graves' ophthalmopathy and Graves' hyperthyroidism. J was trimmed by 1 base and V by 5 bases; bases with no gene match: 6. This CDR3 has 15 residues. From RNA, the CDR3 regions of TCR beta chains were amplified and sequenced. HTBI primers were employed in first-round RT-PCR, then a second-round multiplex PCR followed. One entry per CDR3 protein, called by TCRdb with MiXCR from the multiplex PCR reads. Here the sample spans fewer than 600,000 distinct CDR3 sequences, over 13% being singletons. The sample consisted of blood. The genes are TRBV12-3 or TRBV12-4 and TRBJ1-1; 8 positions agree with TRBD1. This TCR was sampled from a woman aged 25 to 45 with Graves' ophthalmopathy. The CDR3 protein is CASSPRDRWNTEAFF. CDR3 DNA sequence: TGTGCCAGCAGTCCAAGGGACAGGTGGAACACTGAAGCTTTCTTT.